This TCR beta chain was obtained from a study of blood T cell repertoires in COVID-19. As processed by the authors: Estimation of nucleated cell counts was performed using reference gene primer amplification. Repertoires were generated with immunoSEQ multiplex PCR, while TCRdb's copy carries only in-frame clones and drops some. That table is the source of V, J and clone size, and D and trimming were worked out from the DNA. Found here are fewer than 80,000 clones, 85% to 90% of them singletons; the top ten hold 4.9%. Germline V gene sequence: CDR1 DFQATT, CDR2 SNEGSKA (reference sequence). The V gene lost 5 bases and the J gene lost 9 bases, with 11 bases spanning the gap. This CDR3 is built from 10 residues.

This receptor was identified in a woman between 50 and 59 years old with active COVID-19. Material for sequencing was peripheral blood. This chain links TRBV20-1 with TRBJ2-7; tentatively, D is TRBD2 (6 bases). In nucleotides, the CDR3 is TGCAGTGCTGAAGGGACTTGGCAGTACTTC. Its translation is CSAEGTWQYF.